The clone carrying this T cell receptor beta chain has at least ten counts. Its antigen is unidentified. The sample is drawn from a study of T cells in Graves' hyperthyroidism and ophthalmopathy. Whole-study findings and limits: The majority of expanded thyroid clonotypes above 0.001 also appeared in blood.

The PBMCs were sourced from fresh peripheral blood (about 10 ml). After removal of 6 bases from V and 7 bases from J, the junction contained 11 bases not matched to a gene. From germline, CDR1 is MNHEY and CDR2 SVGAGI. This CDR3 spans 14 amino acids. Amplification targeted TCR beta CDR3 regions from RNA transcripts. With the HTBI primer set, the TCR CDR3 went through a first round of RT-PCR. TCRdb itself ran the multiplex PCR reads through MiXCR, one entry per CDR3 protein. The sample contains 640,000 or so distinct CDR3 sequences, roughly 14% of which appear only once. This sequence joins TRBV6-5 and TRBJ1-2, with TRBD1 matching over 7 bases. This sequence was found in a woman in her thirties or forties with Graves' ophthalmopathy. Specimen: blood. The CDR3 reads CASSGGGGGGGYTF. The CDR3 region has the DNA TGTGCCAGCAGCGGGGGTGGAGGGGGCGGTGGCTACACCTTC.